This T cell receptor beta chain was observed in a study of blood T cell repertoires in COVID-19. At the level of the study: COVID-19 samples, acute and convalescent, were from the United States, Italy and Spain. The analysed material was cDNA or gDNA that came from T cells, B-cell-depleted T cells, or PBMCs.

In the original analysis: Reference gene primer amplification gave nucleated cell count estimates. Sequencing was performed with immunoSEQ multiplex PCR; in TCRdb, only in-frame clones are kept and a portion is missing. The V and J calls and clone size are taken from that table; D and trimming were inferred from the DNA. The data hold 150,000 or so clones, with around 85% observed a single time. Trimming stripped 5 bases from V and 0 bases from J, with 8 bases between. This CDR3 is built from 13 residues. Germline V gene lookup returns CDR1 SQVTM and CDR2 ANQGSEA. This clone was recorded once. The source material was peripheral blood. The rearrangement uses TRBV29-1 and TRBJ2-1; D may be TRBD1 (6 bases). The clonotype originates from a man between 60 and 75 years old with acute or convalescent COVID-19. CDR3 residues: CSVRGGSYNEQFF. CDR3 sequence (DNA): TGCAGCGTTCGAGGGGGCTCCTACAATGAGCAGTTCTTC.